The 9 T cell receptor beta chains listed next were all sequenced from one sample in a study of human T cells and chemical hapten exposure. Specified time point: patch test 1, 2 weeks after DPC sensitization. Treatment given: therapeutic diphenylcyclopropenone sensitization with weekly scalp DPC. MiXCR, applied by TCRdb to the RACE reads, yields one record per CDR3 protein. The repertoire holds under 150,000 distinct CDR3 sequences, with around 10% as singletons. Source: whole blood, taken in connection with sensitization to the hapten diphenylcyclopropenone (DPC). The receptor source for this set is a woman between 50 and 59 years old with alopecia areata. Some clones in this sample may be carry-over from other donors' samples.

This clonotype was detected a few times. The junction departs from the called germline gene at one end, perhaps through a read error. This chain uses TRBV28 with TRBJ1-4; no definite D call. Germline CDR1 reads MDHEN; CDR2 reads SYDVKM. The length of the CDR3 is 12 residues. This CDR3 is CAAEGQDEKLFF. CDR3 DNA sequence: TGCGCCGCCGAGGGTCAGGACGAAAAACTGTTTTTT.

The chain carries TRBV20-1 and TRBJ1-4, with D uncertain. Looked up from germline, CDR1 is DFQATT and CDR2 is SNEGSKA (reference sequence). This CDR3 comprises 10 residues. V lost 2 bases and J 12 bases, leaving 7 bases between the germline ends. CDR3 nucleotides: TGCAGTGCTAGAACAGACCAACTGTTTTTT. Translated: CSARTDQLFF.

The table lists this clonotype with many counts. The chain uses TRBV11-2 and TRBJ2-7; 9 bases align to TRBD1. V was pared by 2 bases and J by 3 bases, with 5 bases of the junction left unmatched. CDR3 size: 15 residues. CDR1 is SGHAT and CDR2 is FQNNGV in the germline V gene. The CDR3 sequence: CASSLFGDRDYEQYF. The CDR3 bases are TGTGCCAGCAGCTTATTTGGGGACAGGGACTACGAGCAGTACTTC.

The sample holds many counts of this clonotype. This chain joins TRBV28 and TRBJ1-2; TRBD1 is a possible D gene (6 bases). Germline V gene lookup returns CDR1 MDHEN and CDR2 SYDVKM. This CDR3 comprises 15 residues. V was trimmed by 3 bases and J by 1 base, leaving 12 bases between them. The DNA for the CDR3 is TGTGCCAGCAGTTTCAGCAGGGGAAATAACTATGGCTACACCTTC. It specifies CASSFSRGNNYGYTF.

The rearrangement joins TRBV5-1 to TRBJ1-4; D is unresolved. The V and J ends lost 2 bases and 4 bases respectively, with 9 bases between them. Germline V gene data show CDR1 as SGHRS and CDR2 as YFSETQ. The CDR3 covers 14 residues. Here the CDR3 reads CASSLGRNNEKLFF. CDR3 in DNA: TGCGCCAGCAGCTTAGGTCGGAATAATGAAAAACTGTTTTTT. The whole variable domain, remainder taken from reference TRBV5-1 and TRBJ1-4, is KAGVTQTPRYLIKTRGQQVTLSCSPISGHRSVSWYQQTPGQGLQFLFEYFSETQRNKGNFPGRFSGRQFSNSRSEMNVSTLELGDSALYLCASSLGRNNEKLFFGSGTQLSVL.

This clonotype showed up many times. This rearrangement joins TRBV9 to TRBJ2-7; D might be TRBD2 (5 bases). Trimming pared 4 bases from V and 7 bases from J, leaving 21 bases between. The germline V gene has CDR1 SGDLS and CDR2 YYNGEE. The CDR3 extends over 15 amino acids. The chain's CDR3 is CASSPTYSQREEQYF. CDR3 nucleotide sequence: TGTGCCAGCAGCCCGACCTACTCCCAGAGGGAGGAGCAGTACTTC. The full variable domain, rest sourced from reference TRBV9 and TRBJ2-7, is DSGVTQTPKHLITATGQRVTLRCSPRSGDLSVYWYQQSLDQGLQFLIQYYNGEERAKGNILERFSAQQFPDLHSELNLSSLELGDSALYFCASSPTYSQREEQYFGPGTRLTVT.

A few counts support this clonotype. V and J are TRBV4-3 and TRBJ1-3, with 7 bases that match TRBD1. The ends lost 1 base at V and 7 bases at J; junction bases unmatched: 7. The CDR3 loop spans 15 amino acids. CDR1 and CDR2 (germline): LGHNA, YSLEER. CDR3 nucleotide sequence: TGCGCCAGCAGCCAAGCGACAGGGAGTCGTAACACCATATATTTT. It specifies CASSQATGSRNTIYF.

The chain carries TRBV7-2 and TRBJ2-6; the match to TRBD1 covers 7 bases. There are 16 residues in the CDR3. Germline trimming cut 5 bases from V and 1 base from J; bases unmatched to any gene: 5. Germline V gene lookup returns CDR1 SGHTA and CDR2 FQGNSA. CDR3 bases: TGTGCCAGCAGCCCAGCAGGGGGTTCTGGGGCCAACGTCCTGACTTTC. Its translation is CASSPAGGSGANVLTF.

This clonotype showed up many times. The chain links TRBV15 to TRBJ2-1; tentatively, D is TRBD1 (6 bases). The CDR3 is made up of 16 amino acids. Trimming took 3 bases from V and 4 from J, leaving 16 bases between them. Germline V lookup: CDR1 LNHNV, CDR2 YYDKDF (reference sequence). The CDR3 DNA follows: TGTGCCACCAGCAGGACACAGGGATCGGGTTACAATGAGCAGTTCTTC. Its protein product is CATSRTQGSGYNEQFF.